The T cell receptor beta chain under discussion was sequenced for a study of T cells after yellow fever vaccination. This clonotype is judged medium-sized. TCRdb processed the 5' RACE reads anew with MiXCR; each CDR3 protein has one entry. The repertoire holds roughly 26,000 distinct CDR3 sequences, with 5.5% as singletons. The germline V gene has CDR1 DFQATT and CDR2 SNEGSKA (reference sequence). V dropped 6 bases and J dropped 2; count of bases not matched to a gene: 7. The CDR3 has 14 residues. This receptor was taken from a man aged 25 to 40 who received the YFV17D yellow fever vaccine. The specimen comprised PBMCs, either bulk or a sorted T-cell subset (CD4+, CD8+, memory, or dextramer-sorted; not recorded which), sampled 15 days after the yellow fever booster vaccination. This rearrangement joins TRBV20-1 to TRBJ2-1, with 7 bases matching TRBD2. This CDR3 is CSASSAGAYNEQFF. The CDR3 region has the DNA TGCAGTGCGTCAAGTGCGGGAGCCTACAATGAGCAGTTCTTC.